This T cell receptor (beta chain) was recovered during a study of blood T cell repertoires in COVID-19 (dated by TCRdb to about 2020). Turning to the overall study: Samples covering the acute and convalescent phases of COVID-19 were provided by collaborators in the United States, Italy and Spain. The dataset comprised deeply sampled blood TCRbeta repertoires from subjects exposed to, actively infected with, or recovered from COVID-19. The repertoires were made available in a free public database intended to serve as a resource for research on the immune response to SARS-CoV-2. The samples were drawn from two sources: the first 160 participants of the ongoing ImmuneRACE study, and 1,200 or so subjects contributed by 6 global collaborators. The material from the prospective study consisted of cDNA or gDNA derived from T cells, B-cell-depleted T cells, or PBMCs. HLA class I and class II types, where available, came from metadata supplied by the sample provider rather than from assay-based typing. Nearly every sample came with metadata listing a de-identified subject ID, COVID-19 status, age in years and sex. The study at large found these results: The quantity of clinical and demographic metadata differed by source and by participant and was supplied without curation.

Points on this clone: Its antigen is unknown. Per-base quality was not reported, and no clone a single base away is much larger than it.

At the junction V is shortened by 3 bases and J by 0 bases, with 14 bases in between. The CDR3 goes from the cysteine to the phenylalanine over 16 residues. CDR3 DNA is the only sequence kept; it has 48 bases, read in frame from the first base. Reading the germline V gene gives CDR1 SGDLS and CDR2 YYNGEE. The immunoSEQ Assay, a bias-controlled multiplex PCR, was used to amplify TCRbeta CDR3 regions from genomic DNA. On the authors' methods: Nucleated cell counts per sample were estimated from amplification of reference gene primers within the assay. Sequence reads were collapsed and filtered to measure the absolute abundance of every unique TCRbeta CDR3 rearrangement. For each sample, productive Simpson clonality was calculated by taking the square root of Simpson's diversity index across productive rearrangements. Sourced from immuneACCESS, this table was stored by TCRdb with only in-frame sequences that have V and J called. A share of the clones is absent; for the studies checked, an unresolved V gene accounts for under half, and the remainder has no known explanation. That table gives V, J and clone size, and the DNA gave D and trimming. This sample gives around 95,000 clones in total; approximately 90% of them show up just once. The ten largest clonotypes hold 5% to 6% of the sample.

Collaborating institutions collected whole blood in K2EDTA tubes following their own protocols. For TCRbeta analysis, collaborators shipped samples in one of three forms: frozen whole blood, isolated PBMCs, or DNA extracted from either of those sample types. The sequence joins TRBV9 to TRBJ2-3, with a weak D call of TRBD2 (5 bases match). Sequenced: peripheral blood. This clonotype was sampled from a man aged 45-65 years with acute or convalescent COVID-19. The CDR3 here reads CASSALGASSTDTQYF. The DNA sequence follows: TGTGCCAGCAGCGCCCTGGGAGCGAGTAGCACAGATACGCAGTATTTT.